The rows below give T cell receptor beta chains drawn from one sample of a study of blood T cells in healthy people across ages. TCRdb re-called the 5' RACE reads with MiXCR, one entry per CDR3 protein. The data show under 2,000,000 distinct CDR3 sequences, with approximately 50% seen just once and roughly 2.1% held by the top ten. Material for sequencing was blood. The receptor set was obtained from a woman aged 40 to 50 in good health. Both conserved end residues are part of each CDR3. Fields, in order: V gene, clone size, J gene, D gene, CDR3 DNA, CDR3 protein. D genes are given only for firm matches. Expanded clones are given a class, and other clones once, few, many or no size at all.

V gene: TRBV13; clone size: once; J gene: TRBJ1-5; D gene: TRBD1; CDR3 DNA: TGTGCCAGCAGCCTACAGGGGGATGGTTGGAATCAGCCCCAGCATTTT; CDR3 protein: CASSLQGDGWNQPQHF
V gene: TRBV28; clone size: .; J gene: TRBJ2-1; D gene: .; CDR3 DNA: TGTGCCAGCAGTTTACCTAGGACGGCCAGCTCCTACAATGAGCAGTTCTTC; CDR3 protein: CASSLPRTASSYNEQFF
V gene: TRBV6-5; clone size: .; J gene: TRBJ1-1; D gene: TRBD1; CDR3 DNA: TGTGCCAGCAGTGGGGGACAGCAGTCGATCACGGGTGAAGCTTTCTTT; CDR3 protein: CASSGGQQSITGEAFF
V gene: TRBV15; clone size: .; J gene: TRBJ2-5; D gene: TRBD2; CDR3 DNA: TGTGCCACCAGCAGAGGAAGCGGGGGGTTGCAAGAGACCCAGTACTTC; CDR3 protein: CATSRGSGGLQETQYF
V gene: TRBV29-1; clone size: .; J gene: TRBJ1-5; D gene: TRBD1; CDR3 DNA: TGCAGCGTTGGAGCAGGGGGCGCGTCACAGCCCCAGCATTTT; CDR3 protein: CSVGAGGASQPQHF
V gene: TRBV6-1; clone size: few; J gene: TRBJ2-1; D gene: .; CDR3 DNA: TGTGCCAGCAGTGAAGAATTTTACAATGAGCAGTTCTTC; CDR3 protein: CASSEEFYNEQFF
V gene: TRBV6-2/TRBV6-3; clone size: .; J gene: TRBJ2-7; D gene: .; CDR3 DNA: TGTGCCAGCAGGCCAAATATCCAGGGGGAGCAGTACTTC; CDR3 protein: CASRPNIQGEQYF
V gene: TRBV6-5; clone size: once; J gene: TRBJ1-6; D gene: .; CDR3 DNA: TGTGCCAGCAGTTATCGCGGCTCTGCAGGGGCGAATTCACCCCTCCACTTT; CDR3 protein: CASSYRGSAGANSPLHF
V gene: TRBV29-1; clone size: .; J gene: TRBJ1-2; D gene: TRBD1; CDR3 DNA: TGCAGCGCGAAACAGGGGCTGGACGGCGGCTACACCTTC; CDR3 protein: CSAKQGLDGGYTF
V gene: TRBV6-5; clone size: .; J gene: TRBJ2-7; D gene: .; CDR3 DNA: TGTGTCAGCAGTTACTCCGTGAATCCCCTATCCTACGAGCAGTACTTC; CDR3 protein: CVSSYSVNPLSYEQYF
V gene: TRBV12-3/TRBV12-4; clone size: few; J gene: TRBJ1-5; D gene: TRBD1; CDR3 DNA: TGTGCCAGCAGACAGACAGGGCTGGGCAATCAGCCCCAGCATTTT; CDR3 protein: CASRQTGLGNQPQHF
V gene: TRBV12-3/TRBV12-4; clone size: few; J gene: TRBJ2-1; D gene: .; CDR3 DNA: TGTGCCAGCACTACGGGAAACTACAATGAGCAGTTCTTC; CDR3 protein: CASTTGNYNEQFF
V gene: TRBV9; clone size: few; J gene: TRBJ2-5; D gene: TRBD2; CDR3 DNA: TGTGCCAGCAGCGTTTCAGGGCGGGGGGGTCAAGAGACCCAGTACTTC; CDR3 protein: CASSVSGRGGQETQYF
V gene: TRBV11-2; clone size: .; J gene: TRBJ2-1; D gene: TRBD2; CDR3 DNA: TGTGCCAGCAGCAAAAGCGGGAGCTCCTACAATGAGCAGTTCTTC; CDR3 protein: CASSKSGSSYNEQFF
V gene: TRBV5-1; clone size: .; J gene: TRBJ2-5; D gene: TRBD1; CDR3 DNA: TGCGCCAGCAGCCCGCGACAGGGGCCCCAATTCGGGACCCAGTACTTC; CDR3 protein: CASSPRQGPQFGTQYF
V gene: TRBV7-2; clone size: .; J gene: TRBJ2-7; D gene: TRBD2; CDR3 DNA: TGTGCCAGCAGCAGCGGGACTAGCGGGGGCCTCTCTCGGGAGCAGTACTTC; CDR3 protein: CASSSGTSGGLSREQYF
V gene: TRBV6-5; clone size: .; J gene: TRBJ2-4; D gene: .; CDR3 DNA: TGTGCCAGCAGTTACTCTAGGACGGGAAACATTCAGTACTTC; CDR3 protein: CASSYSRTGNIQYF
V gene: TRBV12-3/TRBV12-4; clone size: .; J gene: TRBJ1-5; D gene: TRBD1; CDR3 DNA: TGTGCCAGCAGCAGGGGACAGGGCACGAGCAATCAGCCCCAGCATTTT; CDR3 protein: CASSRGQGTSNQPQHF
V gene: TRBV5-1; clone size: .; J gene: TRBJ2-5; D gene: .; CDR3 DNA: TGCGCCAGCAGCAAGGGGGACGACGGACATTGGGAGACCCAGTACTTC; CDR3 protein: CASSKGDDGHWETQYF
V gene: TRBV29-1; clone size: many; J gene: TRBJ2-5; D gene: .; CDR3 DNA: TGCAGCGTTTCCGAACTTGAGACCCAGTACTTC; CDR3 protein: CSVSELETQYF
V gene: TRBV24-1; clone size: few; J gene: TRBJ2-5; D gene: .; CDR3 DNA: TGTGCCACCAGTGAAATACAGGGATTAAACCAAGAGACCCAGTACTTC; CDR3 protein: CATSEIQGLNQETQYF
V gene: TRBV7-2; clone size: .; J gene: TRBJ2-1; D gene: .; CDR3 DNA: TGTGCCAGCAGCGAGCAGATCTACAATGAGCAGTTCTTC; CDR3 protein: CASSEQIYNEQFF
V gene: TRBV7-2; clone size: few; J gene: TRBJ1-2; D gene: .; CDR3 DNA: TGTGCCAGCAGCTTAGCGCGGGACACGATCTATGGCTACACCTTC; CDR3 protein: CASSLARDTIYGYTF
V gene: TRBV24-1; clone size: few; J gene: TRBJ1-2; D gene: .; CDR3 DNA: TGTGCCACCAGCCGGGGGGACGAGACAGATGGCTACACCTTC; CDR3 protein: CATSRGDETDGYTF
V gene: TRBV18; clone size: .; J gene: TRBJ1-2; D gene: .; CDR3 DNA: TGTGCCAGCTCACCACTCGAAGGGGACTATGGCTACACCTTC; CDR3 protein: CASSPLEGDYGYTF
V gene: TRBV7-9; clone size: .; J gene: TRBJ1-2; D gene: .; CDR3 DNA: TGTGCCAGCAGCTTAGCCTCGGGGGGAGTAGTAGGTGGCTACACCTTC; CDR3 protein: CASSLASGGVVGGYTF